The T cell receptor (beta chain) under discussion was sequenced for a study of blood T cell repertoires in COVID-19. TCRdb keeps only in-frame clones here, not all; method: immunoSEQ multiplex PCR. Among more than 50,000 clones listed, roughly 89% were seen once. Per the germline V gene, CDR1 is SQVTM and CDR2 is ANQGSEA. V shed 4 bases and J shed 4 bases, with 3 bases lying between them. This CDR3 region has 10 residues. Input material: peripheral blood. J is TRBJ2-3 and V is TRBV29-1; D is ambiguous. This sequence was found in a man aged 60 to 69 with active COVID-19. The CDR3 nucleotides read TGCAGCGTTGTAGCAGATACGCAGTATTTT. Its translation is CSVVADTQYF.